Following are 32 T cell receptor beta chains from one sample sequenced in a study of human T cells and chemical hapten exposure. Described time point: patch test 2, 6 weeks after DPC sensitization. Noted treatment: therapeutic diphenylcyclopropenone sensitization with weekly scalp DPC. In TCRdb, the RACE reads were re-called with MiXCR into one record per CDR3 protein. In the table there are around 100,000 distinct CDR3 sequences, more than 9.5% of which are singletons. The material sequenced was whole blood, taken in connection with sensitization to the hapten diphenylcyclopropenone (DPC). Receptors were obtained from a woman in her 40s with alopecia areata. Some clones in this sample may be carry-over from other donors' samples.

V is TRBV20-1 and J is TRBJ1-4, with D unclear. Trimming took off 0 bases at V and 8 bases at J, with 13 bases between the two ends. From germline, CDR1 is DFQATT and CDR2 SNEGSKA (reference sequence). CDR3 length: 14 amino acids. The DNA for the CDR3 is TGCAGTGCTAGAGATCTGGGAATTGGAGAAAAACTGTTTTTT. Its translation is CSARDLGIGEKLFF.

This clonotype came up a few times. This chain connects TRBV5-1 to TRBJ2-3, with unresolved D. From germline, CDR1 is SGHRS and CDR2 YFSETQ. The V and J ends lost 7 bases and 1 base respectively, with 16 bases between them. The CDR3 is 15 amino acids. The CDR3 nucleotides are TGCGCCAGCGGGGTCGGCGGTGGAGGCACAGATACGCAGTATTTT. It translates to CASGVGGGGTDTQYF. Variable domain in full (rest from reference TRBV5-1 and TRBJ2-3): KAGVTQTPRYLIKTRGQQVTLSCSPISGHRSVSWYQQTPGQGLQFLFEYFSETQRNKGNFPGRFSGRQFSNSRSEMNVSTLELGDSALYLCASGVGGGGTDTQYFGPGTRLTVL.

This clonotype came up many times. The rearrangement uses TRBV27 and TRBJ2-1; TRBD2 matches 15 bases. J was trimmed by 7 bases and V by 5 bases; bases with no gene match: 6. The CDR3 is 16 amino acids. Germline V gives CDR1 MNHEY, CDR2 SMNVEV (reference sequence). The CDR3 nucleotides read TGTGCCAGCAGTCCTCACGGGACTAGCGGGAGGAATGAGCAGTTCTTC. The encoded protein is CASSPHGTSGRNEQFF.

This clonotype was seen at least ten times. J is TRBJ1-4 and V is TRBV28; D is unresolved. Germline-derived CDR1 and CDR2 are MDHEN and SYDVKM. The germline V and J ends were trimmed by 6 bases and 8 bases, with 13 bases remaining between them. The CDR3 runs 13 residues. The CDR3 here is CASSRRTGEKLFF. As DNA, the CDR3 is TGTGCCAGCAGCCGCCGGACGGGAGAAAAACTGTTTTTT.

This clonotype came up a few times. The V and J genes are TRBV28 and TRBJ1-1; TRBD1 might be the D (5 bases). Trimming took 7 bases from V and 6 from J, leaving 18 bases between them. The germline V gene has CDR1 MDHEN and CDR2 SYDVKM. The CDR3 contains 14 residues. For the CDR3, the DNA is TGTGCCAGCATCTATGGGGCGTCTGAGGCTGAAGCTTTCTTT. Encoded protein: CASIYGASEAEAFF.

A few counts support this clonotype. DNA of the CDR3: TGTGCCAGCAGTTACTCGGGGGGGGCGGATCAGCCCCAGCATTTT. It yields the protein CASSYSGGADQPQHF. The chain is built from TRBV6-2 or TRBV6-3 and TRBJ1-5, with D possibly matching TRBD1 (6 bases). The V end was cut by 0 bases, the J end by 5 bases, with 11 bases between. CDR3 size: 15 residues. CDR1 is MNHEY, CDR2 SVGEGT, per germline.

This clonotype was counted ten times or more. The chain has TRBV5-1 and TRBJ1-5; D is ambiguous. Germline V gene sequence: CDR1 SGHRS, CDR2 YFSETQ. Trimming took off 0 bases at V and 0 bases at J, with 7 bases between the two ends. The CDR3 length is 15 residues. This chain's CDR3 is CASSLDSYSNQPQHF. The CDR3 DNA reads as TGCGCCAGCAGCTTGGACAGCTATAGCAATCAGCCCCAGCATTTT.

In its sample, this clonotype was seen a few times. The CDR3: CATSRDYEGTEAFF. CDR3 nucleotide sequence: TGTGCCACCAGCAGAGATTATGAGGGCACTGAAGCTTTCTTT. The gene calls are TRBV15 and TRBJ1-1, with D unresolved. From germline, CDR1 is LNHNV and CDR2 YYDKDF (reference sequence). CDR3 length equals 14 residues. V was clipped by 0 bases and J by 4 bases, with 9 bases between them.

This clonotype was counted a few times. The chain carries TRBV19 and TRBJ1-2, with D unresolved. Germline lookup yields CDR1 LNHDA and CDR2 SQIVND (reference sequence). V dropped 4 bases and J dropped 6 bases, with 6 bases sitting between them. This CDR3 has 11 amino acids. This CDR3 is CASSTTNGYTF. The DNA of the CDR3 is TGTGCCAGTAGTACCACAAATGGCTACACCTTC. Filled out from reference TRBV19 and TRBJ1-2, the complete variable domain reads DGGITQSPKYLFRKEGQNVTLSCEQNLNHDAMYWYRQDPGQGLRLIYYSQIVNDFQKGDIAEGYSVSREKKESFPLTVTSAQKNPTAFYLCASSTTNGYTFGSGTRLTVV.

This clonotype was picked up many times. DNA of the CDR3: TGTGCCAGCAGCCTCCAGCTATTCACTGAAGCTTTCTTT. Amino acids: CASSLQLFTEAFF. The chain recombines TRBV3-1 with TRBJ1-1; D gene uncertain. The CDR3 sequence is 13 residues long. Germline loops: CDR1 LGHDT, CDR2 YNNKEL (reference sequence). V lost 4 bases and J lost 4, with 10 bases in between.

This clonotype has a count of ten or more. This chain links TRBV5-1 with TRBJ1-1, with 8 bases lining up with TRBD1. This CDR3 region has 14 residues. CDR1 and CDR2 (germline): SGHRS, YFSETQ. The ends lost 0 bases at V and 4 bases at J; junction bases unmatched: 2. The CDR3 reads CASSLGTGGTEAFF. The CDR3, as DNA: TGCGCCAGCAGCTTGGGAACAGGGGGCACTGAAGCTTTCTTT.

At least ten counts were recorded for this clonotype. The V and J genes are TRBV4-1 and TRBJ2-1; D gene ambiguous. The CDR3 has 13 residues. The germline V and J ends were trimmed by 2 bases and 5 bases, with 7 bases remaining between them. The germline V gene encodes CDR1 MGHRA and CDR2 YSYEKL. The CDR3 nucleotides read TGCGCCAGCAGCCAAAACCTTGACAATGAGCAGTTCTTC. This sequence encodes CASSQNLDNEQFF.

J is TRBJ2-4 and V is TRBV29-1; 7 bases match TRBD1. CDR3 length equals 17 residues. Per the germline V gene, CDR1 is SQVTM and CDR2 is ANQGSEA. Trimming removed 1 base from V and 1 base from J; junction bases left unmatched: 10. Written as DNA, the CDR3 is TGCAGCGTTGAAGGGGCGGGTCCGGACAGGGCCAAAAACATTCAGTACTTC. It is translated as CSVEGAGPDRAKNIQYF.

V gene TRBV6-6 combines with J gene TRBJ1-1; D gene ambiguous. Trimming left V 5 bases short and J 5 bases short, with 18 bases between. The CDR3 sequence is 15 residues long. CDR1 is MNHNY, CDR2 SVGAGI, per germline (reference sequence). The CDR3 protein is CASSPRWEGRTEAFF. The DNA of the CDR3 is TGTGCCAGCAGTCCCCGATGGGAAGGACGGACTGAAGCTTTCTTT.

This clonotype has a handful of counts. This chain uses TRBV18 with TRBJ1-5; 8 nucleotides match TRBD1. V was pared by 3 bases and J by 3 bases, with 4 bases of the junction left unmatched. The CDR3 has 15 amino acids. Germline V gives CDR1 KGHSH, CDR2 LQKENI. The CDR3 protein is CASSPATGANQPQHF. The DNA of the CDR3 is TGTGCCAGCTCACCTGCGACAGGGGCCAATCAGCCCCAGCATTTT.

This clonotype was seen at least ten times. This chain links TRBV21-1 with TRBJ2-7; the table's D call of TRBD2 was not tested on the DNA. TRBV21-1 is annotated as a pseudogene. The CDR3 length is 15 residues. CDR3 sequence: CASSKPSGRGYEQYF. CDR3 DNA: TGTGCCAGCAGCAAACCGAGCGGGAGGGGCTACGAGCAGTACTTC.

The rearrangement links TRBV12-3 or TRBV12-4 to TRBJ1-2, with TRBD1 matching over 8 bases. This CDR3 comprises 14 residues. V trimming: 6 bases; J trimming: 6 bases; junction bases outside the gene matches: 9. In nucleotides, the CDR3 is TGTGCCAGCAGCGGCAGGGGGCGGTTTGATGGCTACACCTTC. As protein: CASSGRGRFDGYTF.

This clonotype was recorded many times. This sequence joins TRBV12-5 and TRBJ2-7; D remains unclear. This CDR3 contains 11 residues. The germline V gene has CDR1 LGHNT and CDR2 FRNRAP. Trimming took 9 bases from V and 4 from J, leaving 10 bases between them. As DNA, the CDR3 is TGTGCTAGCACGGTGGGGTACGAGCAGTACTTC. This encodes CASTVGYEQYF.

In its sample, this clonotype was seen many times. J is TRBJ1-1 and V is TRBV18, with D possibly TRBD1 on 6 matching bases. The germline gives CDR1 KGHSH, CDR2 LQKENI. This CDR3 region has 16 residues. Trimming shortened V by 3 bases and J by 3 bases, and 17 bases separated the two germline ends. In nucleotides, the CDR3 is TGTGCCAGCTCACCCTACAGAGGGGGGCGTTACACTGAAGCTTTCTTT. Translated, it gives CASSPYRGGRYTEAFF.

This sequence joins TRBV5-8 and TRBJ1-6; perhaps TRBD1 as D (5 bases). CDR1 is SGHTS, CDR2 YDEGEE, per germline. This CDR3 contains 14 residues. V dropped 0 bases and J dropped 7 bases, with 8 bases sitting between them. CDR3 coding DNA: TGTGCCAGCAGCTTGGGGACACAGAATTCACCCCTCCACTTT. It specifies CASSLGTQNSPLHF.

This clonotype has just a few counts. The chain combines TRBV9 with TRBJ2-5; 9 bases map to TRBD1. Germline V lookup: CDR1 SGDLS, CDR2 YYNGEE. V lost 1 base and J lost 5; bases outside the gene matches: 6. The CDR3 spans 15 residues. The CDR3 spells CASSVRQGVGETQYF. The CDR3 nucleotides are TGTGCCAGCAGCGTAAGACAGGGGGTCGGTGAGACCCAGTACTTC.

Many counts were recorded for this clonotype. The genes are TRBV20-1 and TRBJ1-3; TRBD1 matches at 11 bases. Germline lookup yields CDR1 DFQATT and CDR2 SNEGSKA (reference sequence). The CDR3 is 14 amino acids. V lost 5 bases to trimming and J lost 3 bases; unmatched junction nucleotides: 3. In nucleotides, the CDR3 is TGCAGTGCTGCGGGACAGGGGGATGGAAACACCATATATTTT. Encoded protein: CSAAGQGDGNTIYF.

In this sample, this clonotype turned up many times. The genes are TRBV7-2 and TRBJ1-6; D is unclear. The germline V and J ends were trimmed by 5 bases and 7 bases, with 15 bases remaining between them. Germline CDR1 is SGHTA and CDR2 is FQGNSA. The CDR3 has 15 residues. The CDR3 coding sequence is TGTGCCAGCAGCCCGAGTCCAGCCTCGAATTCACCCCTCCACTTT. The encoded protein is CASSPSPASNSPLHF.

This clonotype was counted many times. In nucleotides, the CDR3 is TGTGCCAGCAGTTACTCGAGACACCAGGGCTACGAGCAGTACTTC. Amino acids: CASSYSRHQGYEQYF. The chain uses TRBV6-2 or TRBV6-3 and TRBJ2-7, with a weak D call TRBD1 (5 bases). V was shortened by 0 bases and J by 3 bases, with 12 bases between the two germline ends. The CDR3 length is 15 residues. The germline CDR1 and CDR2 sequences are MNHEY and SVGEGT.

This clonotype has only a few counts. This chain links TRBV11-2 with TRBJ2-3; TRBD2 matches 12 bases. The CDR3 is 16 amino acids. Germline V gene lookup returns CDR1 SGHAT and CDR2 FQNNGV. The V gene end was trimmed by 8 bases and the J gene end by 2 bases; junction bases not matched to a gene: 8. The CDR3, as DNA: TGTGCCAGCGCGCTAGCGGGGGGGGGCCCCACAGATACGCAGTATTTT. Amino acids: CASALAGGGPTDTQYF. The full variable domain, completed using reference TRBV11-2 and TRBJ2-3, is EAGVAQSPRYKIIEKRQSVAFWCNPISGHATLYWYQQILGQGPKLLIQFQNNGVVDDSQLPKDRFSAERLKGVDSTLKIQPAKLEDSAVYLCASALAGGGPTDTQYFGPGTRLTVL.

This clonotype has more than one count but fewer than ten. This chain links TRBV30 with TRBJ2-7; D tentatively fits TRBD1 or TRBD2 (5 bases each). This CDR3 comprises 14 residues. Germline loops: CDR1 GTSNPN, CDR2 SVGIG (reference sequence). V lost 5 bases and J lost 2, with 16 bases in between. The chain's CDR3 is CAWSALMGAYEQYF. CDR3 nucleotide sequence: TGTGCCTGGTCAGCCCTTATGGGGGCCTACGAGCAGTACTTC.

The genes are TRBV20-1 and TRBJ1-1; 8 nucleotides match TRBD1. The CDR3 spans 16 residues. Germline trimming cut 0 bases from V and 1 base from J; bases unmatched to any gene: 7. The germline gives CDR1 DFQATT, CDR2 SNEGSKA (reference sequence). The CDR3: CSARDPTGQGNTEAFF. The CDR3 DNA is TGCAGTGCTAGAGATCCCACCGGACAGGGGAACACTGAAGCTTTCTTT.

The table lists this clonotype with many counts. The genes are TRBV29-1 and TRBJ1-2, with a tentative D call TRBD1 (5 bases). This CDR3 contains 12 residues. V shed 6 bases and J shed 4 bases, with 12 bases lying between them. Germline V lookup: CDR1 SQVTM, CDR2 ANQGSEA. CDR3 sequence reads: CSVVPGPYGYTF. In DNA form, the CDR3 reads TGCAGCGTCGTACCGGGGCCCTATGGCTACACCTTC. The variable domain in full, with the rest retrieved from reference TRBV29-1 and TRBJ1-2, is SAVISQKPSRDICQRGTSLTIQCQVDSQVTMMFWYRQQPGQSLTLIATANQGSEATYESGFVIDKFPISRPNLTFSTLTVSNMSPEDSSIYLCSVVPGPYGYTFGSGTRLTVV.

This clonotype has more than one count but fewer than ten. This chain uses TRBV6-2 or TRBV6-3 with TRBJ1-6; no firm D call. Per the germline V gene, CDR1 is MNHEY and CDR2 is SVGEGT. CDR3 size: 15 residues. The V and J ends lost 7 bases and 7 bases respectively, with 17 bases between them. CDR3 in amino acids: CASTDGGFRNSPLHF. CDR3 coding DNA: TGTGCCAGCACTGACGGAGGATTCAGGAATTCACCCCTCCACTTT.

This clonotype has a count of ten or more. CDR3 nucleotide sequence: TGTGCCACCAAAAACAGGGGCGGGGGTGCAGATACGCAGTATTTT. This gives the protein CATKNRGGGADTQYF. V usage is TRBV28 and J usage is TRBJ2-3; D is tentatively TRBD1 or TRBD2 (7 bases each). Germline-derived CDR1 and CDR2 are MDHEN and SYDVKM. V was clipped by 10 bases and J by 4 bases, with 21 bases between them. This CDR3 spans 15 amino acids.

In its sample, this clonotype was seen many times. V gene TRBV12-5 combines with J gene TRBJ2-1; D call uncertain. V dropped 2 bases and J dropped 4 bases, with 6 bases sitting between them. CDR3 length: 13 residues. Germline CDR1 is LGHNT and CDR2 is FRNRAP. CDR3 sequence: CASGLKGYNEQFF. The CDR3 nucleotides read TGTGCTAGTGGTTTGAAAGGGTACAATGAGCAGTTCTTC.

This clonotype has at least ten counts. This rearrangement joins TRBV27 to TRBJ1-2; 7 nucleotides align to TRBD1. CDR1 MNHEY and CDR2 SMNVEV come from the germline V gene (reference sequence). The CDR3 is 15 residues long. Trimming cost V 6 bases and J 2 bases; bases outside gene matches: 9. The CDR3 here is CASRAGGAPNYGYTF. DNA for the CDR3: TGTGCCAGCAGGGCAGGGGGAGCCCCGAACTATGGCTACACCTTC.